Below, 32 T cell receptor beta chains from the same sample are listed, as sequenced in a study of blood T cell repertoires in COVID-19. The table came from immunoSEQ multiplex PCR; TCRdb's copy has only in-frame clones and leaves some out. The sample lists some 49,000 clones, around 81% occurring once. Input material: peripheral blood. These receptors were taken from a woman aged 80 or over with COVID-19, enrolled during active disease.

The CDR3 loop reads CASSYSRGGVTEAFF. The DNA of the CDR3 is TGTGCCAGCAGTTACTCTCGGGGGGGAGTCACTGAAGCTTTCTTT. The rearrangement uses TRBV6-5 and TRBJ1-1, with D possibly matching TRBD1 (5 bases). CDR1 and CDR2 from the germline V gene are MNHEY and SVGAGI. V lost 0 bases and J 4 bases, leaving 12 bases between the germline ends. The length of the CDR3 is 15 residues.

The chain joins TRBV19 to TRBJ2-6, with D possibly TRBD2 on 5 matching bases. CDR3 length: 15 residues. Trimming pared 3 bases from V and 2 bases from J, leaving 8 bases between. In germline, CDR1 is LNHDA, CDR2 SQIVND (reference sequence). For the CDR3, the DNA is TGTGCCAGTAGTATCTCCGGGACTGGGGCCAACGTCCTGACTTTC. Protein sequence: CASSISGTGANVLTF.

The chain recombines TRBV27 with TRBJ2-1; tentatively, D is TRBD2 (7 bases). Germline lookup yields CDR1 MNHEY and CDR2 SMNVEV (reference sequence). V shed 5 bases and J shed 4 bases, with 15 bases lying between them. The length of the CDR3 is 15 residues. The CDR3 region has the DNA TGTGCCAGCAGTCCGCGGGGGACAATTTACAATGAGCAGTTCTTC. Its translation: CASSPRGTIYNEQFF.

The gene calls are TRBV27 and TRBJ2-1; the match to TRBD2 covers 10 bases. Germline assignment: CDR1 MNHEY and CDR2 SMNVEV (reference sequence). The CDR3 sequence is 16 residues long. Trimming removed 1 base from V and 7 bases from J; junction bases left unmatched: 7. DNA of the CDR3: TGTGCCAGCAGTTTATGGGGTAGCGGGAGGAGGAATGAGCAGTTCTTC. It codes for CASSLWGSGRRNEQFF.

The chain recombines TRBV19 with TRBJ1-5, with D perhaps matching TRBD1 (5 bases). Trimming removed 3 bases at V and 4 bases at J, with 13 bases between. The CDR3 covers 15 residues. Looked up from germline, CDR1 is LNHDA and CDR2 is SQIVND (reference sequence). DNA of the CDR3: TGTGCCAGTAGTATGTGGTCAGGGCGAAATCAGCCCCAGCATTTT. Amino acids: CASSMWSGRNQPQHF. Using reference TRBV19 and TRBJ1-5 for the parts outside the CDR3, the full variable domain is DGGITQSPKYLFRKEGQNVTLSCEQNLNHDAMYWYRQDPGQGLRLIYYSQIVNDFQKGDIAEGYSVSREKKESFPLTVTSAQKNPTAFYLCASSMWSGRNQPQHFGDGTRLSIL.

The rearrangement uses TRBV30 and TRBJ2-7; 10 positions agree with TRBD2. The CDR3 extends over 16 amino acids. J was trimmed by 2 bases and V by 1 base; bases with no gene match: 8. Germline V gene sequence: CDR1 GTSNPN, CDR2 SVGIG (reference sequence). The CDR3 nucleotides read TGTGCCTGGAGTGAGCGACTAGCGGGCAGACCCTACGAGCAGTACTTC. Amino acids: CAWSERLAGRPYEQYF.

The chain uses TRBV6-1 and TRBJ1-1; the D gene is possibly TRBD1 (6 bases). V lost 5 bases to trimming and J lost 3 bases, with 10 bases between them. There are 13 residues in the CDR3. Per the germline V gene, CDR1 is MNHNS and CDR2 is SASEGT. The CDR3 spells CASSKQGDTEAFF. CDR3 in DNA: TGTGCCAGCAGTAAACAGGGAGACACTGAAGCTTTCTTT.

V gene TRBV28 combines with J gene TRBJ1-6, with 7 bases fitting TRBD1. The germline V gene encodes CDR1 MDHEN and CDR2 SYDVKM. V was pared by 7 bases and J by 6 bases, with 21 bases of the junction left unmatched. This CDR3 comprises 19 residues. The CDR3 region has the DNA TGTGCCAGCACCAACCGACAGGGAAGTCTGACTCGAGCTAATTCACCCCTCCACTTT. Its translation is CASTNRQGSLTRANSPLHF.

This sequence joins TRBV7-6 and TRBJ2-7, with 7 nucleotides matching TRBD2. CDR3 length: 19 residues. In germline, CDR1 is SGHVS, CDR2 FNYEAQ. V lost 5 bases and J lost 0; bases outside the gene matches: 19. CDR3 sequence (DNA): TGTGCCAGCAGCGTAAGTAGCCGGGGGAGGGTAGTTCCCTCCTACGAGCAGTACTTC. Its translation is CASSVSSRGRVVPSYEQYF. The variable domain in full, completed from reference TRBV7-6 and TRBJ2-7, reads GAGVSQSPRYKVTKRGQDVALRCDPISGHVSLYWYRQALGQGPEFLTYFNYEAQQDKSGLPNDRFSAERPEGSISTLTIQRTEQRDSAMYRCASSVSSRGRVVPSYEQYFGPGTRLTVT.

V and J are TRBV9 and TRBJ2-7; 8 positions agree with TRBD1. The CDR3 spans 15 residues. V dropped 4 bases and J dropped 2; count of bases not matched to a gene: 8. Germline assignment: CDR1 SGDLS and CDR2 YYNGEE. The CDR3 DNA reads TGTGCCAGCAGCCCCCAGACAGGGGCCCCCTACGAGCAGTACTTC. As protein: CASSPQTGAPYEQYF.

The V call is TRBV23-1, the J call TRBJ2-7, with 10 nucleotides matching TRBD1. TRBV23-1 is assigned to the ORF class and has an uncertain function. This CDR3 region has 16 residues. J gave up 0 bases and V 6 bases, and 8 bases lay outside the gene matches. The CDR3 is CASRRTGGRSSYEQYF. The CDR3 DNA reads as TGCGCCAGCAGAAGGACAGGGGGGCGAAGCTCCTACGAGCAGTACTTC.

Only a few counts were recorded for this clone. The chain carries TRBV27 and TRBJ2-7, with D unclear. The CDR3 spans 15 residues. V lost 8 bases and J lost 2, with 19 bases in between. Germline CDR1 MNHEY, CDR2 SMNVEV (reference sequence). The CDR3 loop is CASRHGSQHPYEQYF. In DNA form, the CDR3 reads TGTGCCAGCCGACATGGGTCGCAACACCCCTACGAGCAGTACTTC.

The gene calls are TRBV6-6 and TRBJ2-7, with TRBD1 matching 10 bases. Germline values: CDR1 MNHNY, CDR2 SVGAGI (reference sequence). J was trimmed by 5 bases and V by 1 base; bases with no gene match: 8. This CDR3 comprises 16 residues. The CDR3 nucleotides read TGTGCCAGCAGTTACTGGGGGGGACAGGGGATTCACGAGCAGTACTTC. This sequence encodes CASSYWGGQGIHEQYF.

This clone appeared a single time. The V and J genes are TRBV30 and TRBJ1-5; a weak D match, TRBD1 (5 bases). The length of the CDR3 is 16 residues. Deletions cut 3 bases from V and 1 base from J, with 16 bases between. The germline gives CDR1 GTSNPN, CDR2 SVGIG (reference sequence). CDR3 amino acids: CAWRGGGLVSNQPQHF. For the CDR3, the DNA is TGTGCCTGGAGGGGGGGAGGACTGGTGAGCAATCAGCCCCAGCATTTT. Drawing the rest from reference TRBV30 and TRBJ1-5, the complete variable domain is SQTIHQWPATLVQPVGSPLSLECTVEGTSNPNLYWYRQAAGRGLQLLFYSVGIGQISSEVPQNLSASRPQDRQFILSSKKLLLSDSGFYLCAWRGGGLVSNQPQHFGDGTRLSIL.

The chain is built from TRBV6-4 and TRBJ1-2, with TRBD1 as a possible D gene (6 bases). This CDR3 region has 13 residues. V was trimmed by 7 bases and J by 8 bases, leaving 17 bases between them. Per the germline V gene, CDR1 is MRHNA and CDR2 is SNTAGT. CDR3 sequence: CASIVRGAGGYTF. In DNA form, the CDR3 reads TGTGCCAGCATTGTCCGGGGGGCGGGAGGCTACACCTTC.

V usage is TRBV28 and J usage is TRBJ2-7; TRBD1 aligns across 7 bases. This CDR3 contains 15 residues. Looked up from germline, CDR1 is MDHEN and CDR2 is SYDVKM. With 5 bases clipped from V and 1 base from J, the junction kept 8 bases outside the gene matches. CDR3 sequence (DNA): TGTGCCAGCAGTCCCGGGGCAGGGGGTTCCTACGAGCAGTACTTC. This sequence encodes CASSPGAGGSYEQYF.

The chain is built from TRBV5-1 and TRBJ2-1; 13 bases match TRBD2. There are 17 residues in the CDR3. Looked up from germline, CDR1 is SGHRS and CDR2 is YFSETQ. V was clipped by 4 bases and J by 13 bases; unmatched bases: 17. CDR3 protein: CASSPGTSGDIELIQFF. Written as DNA, the CDR3 is TGCGCCAGCAGCCCCGGGACTAGCGGGGATATCGAATTGATCCAGTTCTTC.

V and J are TRBV29-1 and TRBJ2-7; TRBD1 might be the D (5 bases). V was pared by 0 bases and J by 0 bases, with 18 bases between. CDR1 and CDR2 (germline): SQVTM, ANQGSEA. CDR3 length: 17 amino acids. DNA for the CDR3: TGCAGCGTTGAAGACCATGGGGCCCCCGAAAGCTCCTACGAGCAGTACTTC. As protein: CSVEDHGAPESSYEQYF.

The chain couples TRBV7-9 to TRBJ1-1; no reliable D call. The CDR3 is made up of 14 amino acids. In germline, CDR1 is SEHNR, CDR2 FQNEAQ (reference sequence). V lost 6 bases to trimming and J lost 0 bases, with 11 bases between them. In DNA form, the CDR3 reads TGTGCCAGCAGTGAGAACAGTATGAACACTGAAGCTTTCTTT. Its protein is CASSENSMNTEAFF. Based on the CDR3 plus reference TRBV7-9 and TRBJ1-1, the full variable domain is DTGVSQNPRHKITKRGQNVTFRCDPISEHNRLYWYRQTLGQGPEFLTYFQNEAQLEKSRLLSDRFSAERPKGSFSTLEIQRTEQGDSAMYLCASSENSMNTEAFFGQGTRLTVV.

V is TRBV7-9 and J is TRBJ1-2; TRBD1 matches at 8 bases. Germline trimming cut 5 bases from V and 4 bases from J; bases unmatched to any gene: 6. The CDR3 totals 14 residues. Germline values: CDR1 SEHNR, CDR2 FQNEAQ (reference sequence). The CDR3, as DNA: TGTGCCAGCAGCCGCGGGGGACAGGCCTATGGCTACACCTTC. Translated, it gives CASSRGGQAYGYTF. Full variable domain (outside the CDR3, taken from reference TRBV7-9 and TRBJ1-2): DTGVSQNPRHKITKRGQNVTFRCDPISEHNRLYWYRQTLGQGPEFLTYFQNEAQLEKSRLLSDRFSAERPKGSFSTLEIQRTEQGDSAMYLCASSRGGQAYGYTFGSGTRLTVV.

This sequence joins TRBV11-3 and TRBJ2-3, with no clear D. CDR3 length equals 15 residues. Germline CDR1 SGHNT, CDR2 YENEEA. The germline V and J ends were trimmed by 2 bases and 4 bases, with 13 bases remaining between them. This chain's CDR3 is CASSLNLGSADTQYF. The CDR3 DNA reads TGTGCCAGCAGCTTAAACCTAGGAAGTGCAGATACGCAGTATTTT.

The chain recombines TRBV28 with TRBJ2-5; the D gene is possibly TRBD2 (5 bases). The CDR3 is 15 residues long. CDR1 and CDR2 (germline): MDHEN, SYDVKM. The V and J ends lost 6 bases and 4 bases respectively, with 18 bases between them. CDR3 in DNA: TGTGCCAGCAGCCCAGTTGAGCGGCCGGGAGAGACCCAGTACTTC. Protein product: CASSPVERPGETQYF.

The chain carries TRBV7-2 and TRBJ2-3; 11 bases agree with TRBD2. Germline assignment: CDR1 SGHTA and CDR2 FQGNSA. The V and J ends lost 5 bases and 6 bases, in that order; junction bases with no gene match: 4. The CDR3 totals 14 residues. DNA for the CDR3: TGTGCCAGCAGCGCGACTAGCGGGATCGATACGCAGTATTTT. Protein product: CASSATSGIDTQYF. The full variable domain, rest sourced from reference TRBV7-2 and TRBJ2-3, is GAGVSQSPSNKVTEKGKDVELRCDPISGHTALYWYRQSLGQGLEFLIYFQGNSAPDKSGLPSDRFSAERTGGSVSTLTIQRTQQEDSAVYLCASSATSGIDTQYFGPGTRLTVL.

This clone was picked up one time. The chain employs TRBV30 and TRBJ2-3; the match to TRBD2 covers 9 bases. CDR1 is GTSNPN and CDR2 is SVGIG in the germline V gene (reference sequence). Germline trimming cut 7 bases from V and 4 bases from J; bases unmatched to any gene: 12. The CDR3 runs 15 residues. The CDR3 loop reads CASTRLAGWSDTQYF. The CDR3 DNA sequence: TGTGCCTCTACGAGGCTAGCGGGATGGTCAGATACGCAGTATTTT.

The V gene is TRBV30, the J gene TRBJ2-5; 14 nucleotides align to TRBD2. This CDR3 comprises 18 residues. V trimming: 2 bases; J trimming: 2 bases; junction bases outside the gene matches: 10. CDR1 GTSNPN and CDR2 SVGIG come from the germline V gene (reference sequence). DNA of the CDR3: TGTGCCTGGAGTACCGGACTAGCGGGAGGAGGATGGCAAGAGACCCAGTACTTC. It translates to CAWSTGLAGGGWQETQYF.

The chain has TRBV19 and TRBJ2-1; tentative D call: TRBD2 (6 bases). Germline CDR1 reads LNHDA; CDR2 reads SQIVND (reference sequence). This CDR3 contains 13 residues. The CDR3 DNA sequence: TGTGCGGCCCGGGGGAGCTCCTACAATGAGCAGTTCTTC. Amino acids: CAARGSSYNEQFF.

The chain couples TRBV6-5 to TRBJ1-5; TRBD1 aligns across 7 bases. Germline CDR1 and CDR2: MNHEY and SVGAGI. With 6 bases clipped from V and 5 bases from J, the junction kept 7 bases outside the gene matches. The CDR3 is 14 amino acids. The CDR3 nucleotides read TGTGCCAGCAGAGCAGGGGGTTTGTATCAGCCCCAGCATTTT. Translation: CASRAGGLYQPQHF.

This sequence joins TRBV19 and TRBJ1-5, with D tentatively TRBD1 (6 bases). Trimming left V 2 bases short and J 7 bases short, with 18 bases between. The CDR3 is made up of 16 amino acids. Germline V gene data show CDR1 as LNHDA and CDR2 as SQIVND (reference sequence). This CDR3 reads CASSIKNTGSQQPQHF. The DNA for the CDR3 is TGTGCCAGTAGTATAAAAAATACAGGGTCGCAGCAGCCCCAGCATTTT.

This rearrangement joins TRBV19 to TRBJ2-1, with TRBD2 matching 12 bases. There are 16 residues in the CDR3. CDR1 LNHDA and CDR2 SQIVND come from the germline V gene (reference sequence). Germline trimming cut 5 bases from V and 2 bases from J; bases unmatched to any gene: 4. CDR3 sequence: CASSPRLAGAYNEQFF. In DNA form, the CDR3 reads TGTGCCAGTAGTCCTCGACTAGCGGGGGCCTACAATGAGCAGTTCTTC.

This clone was counted only a few times. The chain employs TRBV11-2 and TRBJ2-3, with 8 bases fitting TRBD2. V lost 5 bases, J lost 3 bases, and 10 bases stayed unmatched. Per the germline V gene, CDR1 is SGHAT and CDR2 is FQNNGV. This CDR3 is built from 16 residues. The CDR3, as DNA: TGTGCCAGCAGCGCCATAGCCGGGACTAGAACAGATACGCAGTATTTT. It specifies CASSAIAGTRTDTQYF.

This chain connects TRBV6-4 to TRBJ2-3; no clear D gene. This CDR3 region has 16 residues. The V and J ends lost 5 bases and 5 bases respectively, with 20 bases between them. Germline V gives CDR1 MRHNA, CDR2 SNTAGT. Here the CDR3 DNA reads TGTGCCAGCAGTAAACCACGAGCCTCGGCGGAAGATACGCAGTATTTT. Translating it yields CASSKPRASAEDTQYF.

The V gene is TRBV29-1, the J gene TRBJ2-7; maybe TRBD1 (5 bases). The V end was cut by 3 bases, the J end by 3 bases, with 9 bases between. There are 12 residues in the CDR3. Germline CDR1 reads SQVTM; CDR2 reads ANQGSEA. The chain's CDR3 is CSVDAGNYEQYF. In DNA form, the CDR3 reads TGCAGCGTTGACGCAGGGAACTACGAGCAGTACTTC.